This TCR beta chain was sequenced during a study of blood T cell repertoires in COVID-19. Across the whole study: PBMCs, B-cell-depleted T cells, or T cells were the source of the cDNA or gDNA that made up the material.

Seattle participants joined during active infection and were tracked over time. TCRdb's table, derived via immunoSEQ multiplex PCR, lists solely in-frame clones and lacks some. The sample includes just over 150,000 clones, approximately 82% of them seen just once. Sequencing was done on a sample of peripheral blood. This sequence was found in a woman aged 35 to 49 with COVID-19, enrolled during active disease.

The CDR3, as DNA: TGTGCCAGCAGCTTGGCCCTACGGGGGAGTTACAATGAGCAGTTCTTC. Encoded protein: CASSLALRGSYNEQFF. This chain connects TRBV5-8 to TRBJ2-1, with D perhaps TRBD2 (6 bases). The CDR3 is 16 amino acids. V was trimmed by 0 bases and J by 4 bases, leaving 14 bases between them. Germline CDR1 reads SGHTS; CDR2 reads YDEGEE.